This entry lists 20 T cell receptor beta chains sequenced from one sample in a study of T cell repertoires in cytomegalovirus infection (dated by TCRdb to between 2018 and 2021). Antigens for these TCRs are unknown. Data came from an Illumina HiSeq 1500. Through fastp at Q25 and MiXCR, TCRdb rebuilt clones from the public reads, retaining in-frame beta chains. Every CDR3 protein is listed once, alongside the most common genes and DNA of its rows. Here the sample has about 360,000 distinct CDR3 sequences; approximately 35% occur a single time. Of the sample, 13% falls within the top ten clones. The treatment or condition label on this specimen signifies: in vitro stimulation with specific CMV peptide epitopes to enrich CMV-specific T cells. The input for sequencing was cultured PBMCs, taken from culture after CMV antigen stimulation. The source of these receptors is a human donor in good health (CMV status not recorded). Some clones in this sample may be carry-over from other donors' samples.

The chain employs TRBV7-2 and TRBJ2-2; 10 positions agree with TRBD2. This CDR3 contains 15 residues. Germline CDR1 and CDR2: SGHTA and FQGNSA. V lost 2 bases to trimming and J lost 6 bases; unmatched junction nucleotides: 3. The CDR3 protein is CASSLQAGGSGELFF. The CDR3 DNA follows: TGTGCCAGCAGCTTACAAGCGGGAGGGTCCGGGGAGCTGTTTTTT.

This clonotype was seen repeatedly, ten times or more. CDR3 nucleotides: TGTGCCAGCAGTTGGACGGGGGCCAACACTGAAGCTTTCTTT. This sequence encodes CASSWTGANTEAFF. V gene TRBV12-3 or TRBV12-4 combines with J gene TRBJ1-1; D possibly corresponds to TRBD1 (6 bases). The CDR3 extends over 14 amino acids. V dropped 4 bases and J dropped 2 bases, with 11 bases sitting between them.

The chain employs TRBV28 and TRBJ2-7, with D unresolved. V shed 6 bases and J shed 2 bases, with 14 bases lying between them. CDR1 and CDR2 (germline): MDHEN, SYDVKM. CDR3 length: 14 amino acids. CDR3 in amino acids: CASSNSPTPYEQYF. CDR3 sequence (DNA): TGTGCCAGCAGCAATTCCCCTACGCCCTACGAGCAGTACTTC.

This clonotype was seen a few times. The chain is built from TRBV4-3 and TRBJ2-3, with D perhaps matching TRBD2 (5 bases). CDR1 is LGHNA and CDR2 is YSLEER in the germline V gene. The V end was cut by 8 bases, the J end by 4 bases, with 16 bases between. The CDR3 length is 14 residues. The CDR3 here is CASGITTGADTQYF. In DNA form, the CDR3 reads TGCGCCAGCGGTATAACCACCGGGGCAGATACGCAGTATTTT.

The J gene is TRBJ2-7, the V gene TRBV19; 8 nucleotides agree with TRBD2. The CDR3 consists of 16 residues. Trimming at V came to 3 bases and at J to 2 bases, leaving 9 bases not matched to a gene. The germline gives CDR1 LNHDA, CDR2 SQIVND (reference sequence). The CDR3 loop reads CASSMLPGGPAYEQYF. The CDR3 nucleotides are TGTGCCAGTAGTATGCTCCCGGGAGGGCCAGCCTACGAGCAGTACTTC.

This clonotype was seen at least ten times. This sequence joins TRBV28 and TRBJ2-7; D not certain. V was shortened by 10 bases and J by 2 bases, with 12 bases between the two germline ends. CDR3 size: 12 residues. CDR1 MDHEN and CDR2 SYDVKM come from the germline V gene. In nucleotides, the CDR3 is TGTGCCACGAGTGCACAGCCCTACGAGCAGTACGTC. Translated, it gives CATSAQPYEQYV.

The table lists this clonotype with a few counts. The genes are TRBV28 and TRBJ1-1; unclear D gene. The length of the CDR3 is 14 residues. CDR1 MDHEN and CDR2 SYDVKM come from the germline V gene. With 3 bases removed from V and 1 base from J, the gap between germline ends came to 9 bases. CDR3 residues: CASSLTVRNTEAFF. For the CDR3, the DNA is TGTGCCAGCAGTTTGACGGTAAGGAACACTGAAGCTTTCTTT.

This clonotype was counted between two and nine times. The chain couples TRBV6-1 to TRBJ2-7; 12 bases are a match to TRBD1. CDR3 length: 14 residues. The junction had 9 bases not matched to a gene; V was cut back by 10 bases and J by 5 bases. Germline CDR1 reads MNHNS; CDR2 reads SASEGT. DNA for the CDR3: TGTGCCACCCGACGGGGACAGGGGGCCCACGAGCAGTACGTC. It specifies CATRRGQGAHEQYV.

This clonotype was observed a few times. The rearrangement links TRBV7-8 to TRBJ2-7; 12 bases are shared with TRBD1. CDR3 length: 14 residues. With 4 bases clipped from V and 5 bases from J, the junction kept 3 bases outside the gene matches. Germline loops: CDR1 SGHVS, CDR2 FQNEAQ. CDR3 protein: CASSSRDRGHEQYF. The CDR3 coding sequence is TGTGCCAGCAGCTCCCGGGACAGGGGGCACGAGCAGTACTTC.

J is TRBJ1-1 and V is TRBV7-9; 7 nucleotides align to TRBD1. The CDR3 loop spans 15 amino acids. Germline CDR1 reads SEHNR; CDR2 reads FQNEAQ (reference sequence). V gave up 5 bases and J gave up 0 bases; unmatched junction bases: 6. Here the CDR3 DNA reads TGTGCCAGCAGCACCTACAGGGGAATGAACACTGAAGCTTTCTTT. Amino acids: CASSTYRGMNTEAFF.

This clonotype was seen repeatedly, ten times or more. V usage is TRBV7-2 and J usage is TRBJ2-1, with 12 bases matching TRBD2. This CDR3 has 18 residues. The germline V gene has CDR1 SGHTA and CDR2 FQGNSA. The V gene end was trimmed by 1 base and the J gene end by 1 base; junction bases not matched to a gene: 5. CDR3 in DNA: TGTGCCAGCAGCTTAGGGGGGGGACTAGCGGGTTCCTACAATGAGCAGTTCTTC. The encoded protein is CASSLGGGLAGSYNEQFF. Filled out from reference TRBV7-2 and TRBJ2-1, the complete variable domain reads GAGVSQSPSNKVTEKGKDVELRCDPISGHTALYWYRQSLGQGLEFLIYFQGNSAPDKSGLPSDRFSAERTGGSVSTLTIQRTQQEDSAVYLCASSLGGGLAGSYNEQFFGPGTRLTVL.

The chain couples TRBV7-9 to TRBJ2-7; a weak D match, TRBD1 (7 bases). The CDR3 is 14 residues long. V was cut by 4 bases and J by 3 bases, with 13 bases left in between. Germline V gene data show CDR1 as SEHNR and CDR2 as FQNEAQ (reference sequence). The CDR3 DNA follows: TGTGCCAGCAGCTCGGCGGGACAGATCTACGAGCAGTACGTC. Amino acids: CASSSAGQIYEQYV.

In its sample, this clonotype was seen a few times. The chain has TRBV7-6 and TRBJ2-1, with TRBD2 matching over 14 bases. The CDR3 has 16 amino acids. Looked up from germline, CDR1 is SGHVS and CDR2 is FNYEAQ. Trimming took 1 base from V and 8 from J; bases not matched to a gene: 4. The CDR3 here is CASSLETSGRGHEQFF. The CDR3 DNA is TGTGCCAGCAGCTTAGAGACTAGCGGGAGGGGGCATGAGCAGTTCTTC. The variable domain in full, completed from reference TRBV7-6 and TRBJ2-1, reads GAGVSQSPRYKVTKRGQDVALRCDPISGHVSLYWYRQALGQGPEFLTYFNYEAQQDKSGLPNDRFSAERPEGSISTLTIQRTEQRDSAMYRCASSLETSGRGHEQFFGPGTRLTVL.

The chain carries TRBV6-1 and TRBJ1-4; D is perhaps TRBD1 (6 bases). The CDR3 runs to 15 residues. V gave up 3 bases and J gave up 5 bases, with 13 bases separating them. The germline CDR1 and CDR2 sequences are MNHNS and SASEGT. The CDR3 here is CASSDTTGLNEKLFF. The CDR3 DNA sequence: TGTGCCAGCAGTGACACAACAGGGCTGAATGAAAAACTGTTTTTT.

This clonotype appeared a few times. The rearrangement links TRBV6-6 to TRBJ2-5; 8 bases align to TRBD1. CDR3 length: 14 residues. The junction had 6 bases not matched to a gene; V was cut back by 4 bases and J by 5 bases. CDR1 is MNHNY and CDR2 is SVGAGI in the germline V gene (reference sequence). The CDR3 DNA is TGTGCCAGCAGTTCTCATGCAGGGGGCGAGACCCAGTACTTC. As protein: CASSSHAGGETQYF.

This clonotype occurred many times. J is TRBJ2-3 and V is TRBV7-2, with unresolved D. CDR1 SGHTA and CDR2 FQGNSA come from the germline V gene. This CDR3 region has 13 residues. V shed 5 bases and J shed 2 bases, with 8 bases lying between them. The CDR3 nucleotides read TGTGCCAGCAGCCCACAACCCACAGATACGCAGTATTTT. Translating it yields CASSPQPTDTQYF.

The CDR3 here is CAISDKPGQDSNQPQHF. Here the CDR3 DNA reads TGTGCCATCAGTGATAAACCGGGACAGGATAGCAATCAGCCCCAGCATTTT. The V gene is TRBV10-3, the J gene TRBJ1-5; the match to TRBD1 covers 8 bases. The J segment lost 0 bases and the V segment lost 3 bases, leaving 7 bases of the junction unmatched. This CDR3 spans 17 amino acids. CDR1 is ENHRY and CDR2 is SYGVKD in the germline V gene.

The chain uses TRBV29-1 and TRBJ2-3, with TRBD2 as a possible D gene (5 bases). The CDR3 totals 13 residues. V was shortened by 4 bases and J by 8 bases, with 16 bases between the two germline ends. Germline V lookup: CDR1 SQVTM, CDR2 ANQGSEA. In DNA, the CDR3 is TGCAGCGTTGGGAGCGGACTTCAAGCTACGCAGTATTTT. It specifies CSVGSGLQATQYF.

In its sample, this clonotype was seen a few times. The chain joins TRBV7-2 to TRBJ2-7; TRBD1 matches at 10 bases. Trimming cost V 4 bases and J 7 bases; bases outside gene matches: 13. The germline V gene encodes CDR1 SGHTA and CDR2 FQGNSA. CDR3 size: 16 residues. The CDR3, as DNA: TGTGCCAGCAGCTCCCGCCGGGACAGGGGAACGCAGGAGCAGTACTTC. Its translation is CASSSRRDRGTQEQYF.

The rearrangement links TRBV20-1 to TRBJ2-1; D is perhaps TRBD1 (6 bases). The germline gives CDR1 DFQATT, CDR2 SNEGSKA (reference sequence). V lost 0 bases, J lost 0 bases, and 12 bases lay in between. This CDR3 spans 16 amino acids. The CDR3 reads CSARDLRGGSYNEQFF. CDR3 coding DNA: TGCAGTGCTAGAGATCTTAGAGGGGGCTCCTACAATGAGCAGTTCTTC.